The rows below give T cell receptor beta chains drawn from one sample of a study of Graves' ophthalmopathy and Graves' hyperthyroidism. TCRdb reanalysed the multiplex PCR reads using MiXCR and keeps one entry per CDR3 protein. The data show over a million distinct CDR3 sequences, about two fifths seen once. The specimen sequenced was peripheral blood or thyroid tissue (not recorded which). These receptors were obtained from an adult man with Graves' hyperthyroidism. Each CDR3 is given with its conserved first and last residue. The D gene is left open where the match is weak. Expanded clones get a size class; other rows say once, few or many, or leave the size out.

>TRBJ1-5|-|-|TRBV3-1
CASSQEQVHQPQHF
TGTGCCAGCAGCCAAGAACAGGTACATCAGCCCCAGCATTTT
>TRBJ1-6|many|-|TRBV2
CASSEAQETQLHF
TGTGCCAGCAGTGAAGCGCAAGAGACTCAGCTCCACTTT
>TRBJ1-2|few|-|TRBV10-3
CAIKDSLLNYGYTF
TGTGCCATCAAGGACAGTCTTTTAAACTATGGCTACACCTTC
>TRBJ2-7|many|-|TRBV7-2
CASSFLRGSRGEQYF
TGTGCCAGCAGCTTTTTACGGGGGAGCCGCGGGGAGCAGTACTTC
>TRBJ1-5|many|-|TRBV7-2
CASSLGGPAQHF
TGTGCCAGCAGCTTAGGGGGACCAGCCCAGCATTTT
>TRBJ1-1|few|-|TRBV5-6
CASSLVISTEAFF
TGTGCCAGCAGCTTGGTAATTTCCACTGAAGCTTTCTTT
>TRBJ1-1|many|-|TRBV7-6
CASSLRRGSEAFF
TGTGCCAGCAGCTTACGTCGTGGATCTGAAGCTTTCTTT
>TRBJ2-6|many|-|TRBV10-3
CAISYTSNTGLYSGANVLTF
TGTGCCATCAGCTATACATCAAACACAGGATTGTACTCTGGGGCCAACGTCCTGACTTTC
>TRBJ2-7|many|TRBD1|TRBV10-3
CAISPDRGLFEQYF
TGTGCCATCAGCCCTGACAGGGGGCTCTTCGAGCAGTACTTC
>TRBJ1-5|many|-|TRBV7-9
CASSLGPPRDNQPQHF
TGTGCCAGCAGCTTAGGACCGCCCAGGGACAATCAGCCCCAGCATTTT
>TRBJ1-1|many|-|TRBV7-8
CASSLLRNTEAFF
TGTGCCAGCAGCTTACTGCGGAACACTGAAGCTTTCTTT
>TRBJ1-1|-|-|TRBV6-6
CASSTSGGATEAFF
TGTGCCAGCAGTACTAGCGGGGGGGCTACTGAAGCTTTCTTT
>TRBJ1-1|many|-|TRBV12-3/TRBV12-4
CASSPQNDRGTEAFF
TGTGCCAGCAGTCCCCAAAATGACAGAGGCACTGAAGCTTTCTTT
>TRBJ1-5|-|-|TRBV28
CASTTRVANQPQHF
TGTGCCAGCACTACAAGGGTAGCAAATCAGCCCCAGCATTTT
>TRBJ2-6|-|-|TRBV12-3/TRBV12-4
CASSIFAGANVLTF
TGTGCCAGCAGTATCTTTGCTGGGGCCAACGTCCTGACTTTC
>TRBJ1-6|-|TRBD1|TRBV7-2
CASSSRTGLGPPLHF
TGTGCCAGCAGTTCCCGGACAGGACTCGGTCCACCCCTCCACTTT
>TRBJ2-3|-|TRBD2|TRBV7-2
CASSLLLAATTDTQYF
TGTGCCAGCAGCTTACTACTAGCGGCCACAACAGATACGCAGTATTTT
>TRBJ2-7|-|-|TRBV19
CASSTKSAKFYEQYF
TGTGCCAGTAGTACCAAATCCGCTAAGTTCTACGAGCAGTACTTC
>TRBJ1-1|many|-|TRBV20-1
CSADLRTELTEAFF
TGCAGTGCCGACCTAAGGACAGAGCTCACTGAAGCTTTCTTT
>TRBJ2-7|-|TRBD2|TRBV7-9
CASRPGGMHEQYF
TGTGCCAGCAGACCCGGGGGGATGCACGAGCAGTACTTC
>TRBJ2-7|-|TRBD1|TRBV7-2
CASSPWTGYEQCF
TGTGCCAGCAGTCCTTGGACAGGCTACGAGCAGTGCTTC
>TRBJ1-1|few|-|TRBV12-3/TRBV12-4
CASRRRGTEAFF
TGTGCCAGCAGGCGCCGAGGCACTGAAGCTTTCTTT
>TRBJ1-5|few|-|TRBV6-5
CASSYSWRNNQPQHF
TGTGCCAGCAGTTACTCGTGGCGGAACAATCAGCCCCAGCATTTT
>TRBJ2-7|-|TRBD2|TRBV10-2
CASSRTREGKSYEQYF
TGTGCCAGCAGCCGTACGCGGGAGGGGAAGTCTTACGAGCAGTACTTC
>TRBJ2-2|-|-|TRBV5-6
CASSLASGAYTGELFF
TGTGCCAGCAGCTTGGCCTCTGGGGCGTACACCGGGGAGCTGTTTTTT
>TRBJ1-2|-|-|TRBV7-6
CASSSPRQDTGGGYTF
TGTGCCAGCAGCTCACCCCGACAGGACACGGGTGGTGGCTACACCTTC
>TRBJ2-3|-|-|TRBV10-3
CAISKDASPSTDTQYF
TGTGCCATCAGTAAGGACGCTTCGCCTAGCACAGATACGCAGTATTTT
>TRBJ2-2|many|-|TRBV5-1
CASSLLSSSPGELFF
TGCGCCAGCAGCTTACTGTCCTCGTCCCCCGGGGAGCTGTTTTTT
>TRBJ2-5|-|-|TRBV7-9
CASSLVWTAQETQYF
TGTGCCAGCAGCTTAGTCTGGACAGCACAAGAGACCCAGTACTTC
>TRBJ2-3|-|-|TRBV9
CASSETARDTQYF
TGTGCCAGCAGTGAGACGGCTCGGGATACGCAGTATTTT
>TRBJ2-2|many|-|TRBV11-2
CASSRLGAGELFF
TGTGCCAGCAGCCGACTAGGCGCGGGGGAGCTGTTTTTT
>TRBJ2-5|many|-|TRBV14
CASSPGWRARETQYF
TGTGCCAGCAGCCCCGGGTGGAGGGCTCGGGAGACCCAGTACTTC
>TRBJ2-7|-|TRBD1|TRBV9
CASSPGQGGTYEQYF
TGTGCCAGCAGCCCCGGACAGGGAGGAACCTACGAGCAGTACTTC
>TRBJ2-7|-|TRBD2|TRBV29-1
CSVGESRSGSYEQYF
TGCAGCGTTGGCGAGTCAAGGAGCGGGAGCTACGAGCAGTACTTC
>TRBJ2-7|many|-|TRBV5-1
CASSRQDGPYEQYF
TGCGCCAGCAGCCGTCAGGACGGCCCCTACGAGCAGTACTTC
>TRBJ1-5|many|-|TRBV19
CASSIYGFNQPQHF
TGTGCCAGTAGTATTTACGGTTTCAATCAGCCCCAGCATTTT
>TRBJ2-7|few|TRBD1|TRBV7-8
CASSRGTGRDYEQYF
TGTGCCAGCAGCAGAGGGACAGGAAGGGACTACGAGCAGTACTTC
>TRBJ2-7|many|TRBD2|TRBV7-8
CASSKTSGSVYEQYF
TGTGCCAGCAGCAAAACTAGCGGGAGTGTTTACGAGCAGTACTTC
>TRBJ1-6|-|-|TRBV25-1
CASSFYICSASKGSSYDSPLHF
-
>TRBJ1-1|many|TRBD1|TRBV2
CASREMTGVAFF
TGTGCCAGCAGGGAAATGACAGGGGTAGCTTTCTTT
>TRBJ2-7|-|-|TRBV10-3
CAISYTGNEQYF
TGTGCCATCAGTTACACAGGGAACGAGCAGTACTTC
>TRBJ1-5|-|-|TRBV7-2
CASRVVRQPQHF
TGTGCCAGCAGGGTCGTTAGACAGCCCCAGCATTTT